This T cell receptor (beta chain) derives from a study of T cells in tuberculosis. The CDR3 length is 12 residues. From germline, CDR1 is MDHEN and CDR2 SYDVKM. V was clipped by 2 bases and J by 12 bases, with 13 bases between them. Cells were sorted from thawed PBMC rested overnight and stained with GMM-loaded CD1B tetramer, viability dye and anti-CD3. C32 glucose monomycolate from Rhodococcus equi was loaded onto the CD1B tetramers. Each donor contributed roughly 96,000 sorted tetramer-negative cells. General study points: T cells binding CD1B-GMM tetramer weakly possibly escaped the sort.

A single count supports this clone. TCR-alpha and TCR-beta chains were sequenced unpaired. TCRdb's table, derived via immunoSEQ multiplex PCR, lists solely in-frame clones and lacks some. Of 55,000 to 70,000 clones detected, under 90% appear once; the ten largest clones hold roughly 13%. This chain joins TRBV28 and TRBJ1-1, with D uncertain. This TCR came from an adult woman with latent tuberculosis. The sequenced sample consisted of CD1b-GMM tetramer-negative cells sorted from PBMCs. Here the CDR3 DNA reads TGTGCCAGCAGTTTAAATCCGGGGAGGACTTTCTTT. This translates into CASSLNPGRTFF.